A single sample is the source of the 10 T cell receptor beta chains below, sequenced in a study of OX40 agonist ivuxolimab in advanced cancers. Here immunoSEQ multiplex PCR was the method, and the copy in TCRdb shows in-frame clones only, minus some. The sample includes 25,000 to 35,000 clones, 80% seen only once; the top ten take approximately 20%. The specimen comprised CD4+ or CD8+ T cells sorted from blood, sampled in a trial of the OX40 agonist ivuxolimab. The receptors here all came from an adult with an advanced solid tumor such as melanoma, head and neck, liver or kidney cancer.

This sequence joins TRBV5-1 and TRBJ2-5, with no clear D. The CDR3 loop spans 12 amino acids. CDR1 and CDR2 (germline): SGHRS, YFSETQ. Trimming left V 4 bases short and J 2 bases short, with 6 bases between. The DNA for the CDR3 is TGCGCCAGCAGCCAACTTCAAGAGACCCAGTACTTC. It yields the protein CASSQLQETQYF.

The chain is built from TRBV16 and TRBJ1-5; TRBD1 aligns across 8 bases. CDR1 KGHSY and CDR2 FQNENV come from the germline V gene. V lost 0 bases and J lost 0; bases outside the gene matches: 10. This CDR3 has 19 residues. The CDR3 bases are TGTGCCAGCAGCCAATCTGACAGGGGCCCCCTTTTTAGCAATCAGCCCCAGCATTTT. As protein: CASSQSDRGPLFSNQPQHF.

The V and J genes are TRBV6-1 and TRBJ2-3; no firm D call. The V end lost 6 bases, the J end lost 2 bases, and 9 bases lay between the germline ends. Germline CDR1 is MNHNS and CDR2 is SASEGT. The CDR3 has 13 amino acids. The CDR3 sequence is CASRQKVTDTQYF. The CDR3, as DNA: TGTGCCAGCAGGCAGAAGGTCACAGATACGCAGTATTTT.

J is TRBJ2-5 and V is TRBV5-4; 11 positions agree with TRBD2. CDR3 size: 15 residues. After removal of 0 bases from V and 5 bases from J, the junction contained 3 bases not matched to a gene. From germline, CDR1 is SGHNT and CDR2 YYREEE (reference sequence). CDR3 amino acids: CASSLDSGGAETQYF. CDR3 nucleotide sequence: TGTGCCAGCAGCTTGGATAGCGGGGGGGCCGAGACCCAGTACTTC.

J is TRBJ1-4 and V is TRBV2; TRBD1 matches 10 bases. The CDR3 totals 14 residues. Looked up from germline, CDR1 is SNHLY and CDR2 is FYNNEI. Trimming took 4 bases from V and 7 from J; bases not matched to a gene: 3. Written as DNA, the CDR3 is TGTGCCAGCAGTGCGACAGGGGGCTCTGAAAAACTGTTTTTT. Its translation is CASSATGGSEKLFF.

The rearrangement links TRBV6-1 to TRBJ1-1; TRBD1 is a possible D gene (5 bases). CDR1 MNHNS and CDR2 SASEGT come from the germline V gene. Trimming removed 4 bases at V and 5 bases at J, with 20 bases between. The CDR3 runs to 16 residues. DNA of the CDR3: TGTGCCAGCAGTGCAGATCGGGGGTCTTACCGAACTGAAGCTTTCTTT. It specifies CASSADRGSYRTEAFF.

This sequence joins TRBV30 and TRBJ1-1; D may be TRBD1 (5 bases). Germline CDR1 is GTSNPN and CDR2 is SVGIG (reference sequence). V shed 2 bases and J shed 4 bases, with 14 bases lying between them. The CDR3 runs 14 residues. The CDR3 DNA reads TGTGCCTGGAGTCCCCGGGGACGGGTCACTGAAGCTTTCTTT. Amino acid sequence: CAWSPRGRVTEAFF.

V is TRBV9 and J is TRBJ2-7, with 10 positions matching TRBD2. This CDR3 spans 16 amino acids. The J segment lost 4 bases and the V segment lost 0 bases, leaving 7 bases of the junction unmatched. The germline V gene has CDR1 SGDLS and CDR2 YYNGEE. The CDR3 coding sequence is TGTGCCAGCAGCGTAGAAGCGGGGGGGCCTAGATACGAGCAGTACTTC. Protein sequence: CASSVEAGGPRYEQYF.

This sequence joins TRBV6-5 and TRBJ1-1; the match to TRBD1 covers 8 bases. V lost 6 bases and J lost 5; bases outside the gene matches: 5. CDR1 MNHEY and CDR2 SVGAGI come from the germline V gene. This CDR3 has 13 amino acids. DNA for the CDR3: TGTGCCAGCAGAAACAGGGGGTTTACTGAAGCTTTCTTT. Encoded protein: CASRNRGFTEAFF.

The chain carries TRBV6-5 and TRBJ1-5; D gene ambiguous. CDR3 length: 15 amino acids. In germline, CDR1 is MNHEY, CDR2 SVGAGI. V lost 0 bases to trimming and J lost 4 bases, with 10 bases between them. The CDR3: CASSYSVQNNQPQHF. In nucleotides, the CDR3 is TGTGCCAGCAGTTACTCGGTACAGAATAATCAGCCCCAGCATTTT.